The 19 T cell receptor beta chains below come from one sample, sequenced in a study of blood T cells in healthy people across ages. Then a second PCR, running roughly 7 to 11 cycles, was carried out with a sample-barcoded 5' primer and a J-beta primer mix. MiXCR, applied by TCRdb to the 5' RACE reads, yields one record per CDR3 protein. In the table there are about 970,000 distinct CDR3 sequences, about 51% of which are singletons. Sample: blood. The receptors here all came from an older woman in good health.

The chain combines TRBV4-3 with TRBJ2-1, with TRBD2 matching 10 bases. CDR1 is LGHNA and CDR2 is YSLEER in the germline V gene. The CDR3 is 16 amino acids. After removal of 0 bases from V and 7 bases from J, the junction contained 6 bases not matched to a gene. The chain's CDR3 is CASSQDGAGGWNEQFF. The CDR3 DNA reads as TGCGCCAGCAGCCAAGATGGAGCGGGAGGGTGGAATGAGCAGTTCTTC.

This clonotype occurred a few times. The rearrangement uses TRBV7-9 and TRBJ2-3; possible D gene TRBD2, 6 bases. This CDR3 contains 14 residues. V lost 2 bases and J 4 bases, leaving 10 bases between the germline ends. Germline loops: CDR1 SEHNR, CDR2 FQNEAQ (reference sequence). CDR3 DNA: TGTGCCAGCAGCTTAACGGGAGTGGCAGATACGCAGTATTTT. This codes for CASSLTGVADTQYF.

This clonotype was observed a few times. This chain joins TRBV4-1 and TRBJ2-3; tentative D call: TRBD2 (6 bases). Germline CDR1 reads MGHRA; CDR2 reads YSYEKL. The CDR3 contains 17 residues. V lost 0 bases, J lost 4 bases, and 17 bases lay in between. The CDR3 coding sequence is TGCGCCAGCAGCCAAGAAAATCCGGGAGTCATTGCAGATACGCAGTATTTT. It yields the protein CASSQENPGVIADTQYF.

The chain links TRBV4-1 to TRBJ1-2, with 8 bases lining up with TRBD1. V was pared by 0 bases and J by 12 bases, with 9 bases of the junction left unmatched. Per germline, CDR1 MGHRA and CDR2 YSYEKL. CDR3 length: 14 residues. As DNA, the CDR3 is TGCGCCAGCAGCCAAGACCAGGGGGCGCGAGGCCACACCTTC. This codes for CASSQDQGARGHTF.

The V call is TRBV5-1, the J call TRBJ1-2; TRBD1 agrees at 7 bases. There are 14 residues in the CDR3. Germline values: CDR1 SGHRS, CDR2 YFSETQ. J gave up 6 bases and V 0 bases, and 5 bases lay outside the gene matches. The CDR3, as DNA: TGCGCCAGCAGCTTGGGACAGGGTCGGAATGGCTACACCTTC. Translation gives CASSLGQGRNGYTF.

The chain joins TRBV12-3 or TRBV12-4 to TRBJ2-1; 7 bases align to TRBD2. The CDR3 has 12 amino acids. V trimming: 6 bases; J trimming: 9 bases; junction bases outside the gene matches: 5. The CDR3 loop is CASSRLAAEQFF. The CDR3 region has the DNA TGTGCCAGCAGCCGTCTAGCGGCTGAGCAGTTCTTC.

CDR3 in amino acids: CASSLFRETQYF. CDR3 DNA: TGTGCCAGCAGTTTATTTCGGGAGACCCAGTACTTC. The chain has TRBV12-3 or TRBV12-4 and TRBJ2-5; no firm D call. This CDR3 is built from 12 residues. V shed 2 bases and J shed 5 bases, with 6 bases lying between them.

This clonotype was seen more than once but under ten times. The rearrangement uses TRBV28 and TRBJ2-5; D gene ambiguous. V was pared by 4 bases and J by 2 bases, with 17 bases between. This CDR3 has 16 amino acids. The germline V gene encodes CDR1 MDHEN and CDR2 SYDVKM. As DNA, the CDR3 is TGTGCCAGCAGTTCAGTTGGACCAACATCACAAGAGACCCAGTACTTC. It encodes CASSSVGPTSQETQYF.

A remark on this clonotype: A read error is possible here, since a much larger clone lies one base away. V gene TRBV2 combines with J gene TRBJ2-5; D is uncertain. There are 12 residues in the CDR3. Germline values: CDR1 SNHLY, CDR2 FYNNEI. The germline V and J ends were trimmed by 7 bases and 0 bases, with 6 bases remaining between them. Here the CDR3 DNA reads TGTGCCAGCACCCGGTACCAAGAGACCCAGTACTTC. It specifies CASTRYQETQYF.

This clonotype was seen just once. The V gene is TRBV3-1, the J gene TRBJ2-1; 7 nucleotides agree with TRBD2. With V trimmed by 4 bases and J by 8 bases, 11 bases remained unmatched. CDR1 and CDR2 from the germline V gene are LGHDT and YNNKEL (reference sequence). This CDR3 comprises 15 residues. CDR3 in amino acids: CASSRGRPGIHEQFF. The CDR3 bases are TGTGCCAGCAGCCGCGGGAGACCCGGTATCCATGAGCAGTTCTTC.

This clonotype has only a few counts. The chain is built from TRBV7-2 and TRBJ2-7, with 7 bases identical to TRBD1. This CDR3 is 15 amino acids long. Germline values: CDR1 SGHTA, CDR2 FQGNSA. V shed 5 bases and J 5 bases; nucleotides not matched to a gene: 12. This CDR3 reads CASSVPTGTGNEQYF. In nucleotides, the CDR3 is TGTGCCAGCAGCGTCCCGACAGGGACGGGGAACGAGCAGTACTTC.

J is TRBJ2-5 and V is TRBV3-1; possibly TRBD2 for D (6 bases). Deletions cut 1 base from V and 5 bases from J, with 14 bases between. The CDR3 is made up of 15 amino acids. CDR1 and CDR2 from the germline V gene are LGHDT and YNNKEL (reference sequence). CDR3: CASSQVLAGGETQYF. CDR3 bases: TGTGCCAGCAGCCAAGTCCTCGCCGGGGGTGAGACCCAGTACTTC.

As regards this clonotype: No conserved phenylalanine or tryptophan ends this CDR3, so it is likely a read error. This sequence joins TRBV5-6 and TRBJ2-7, with 10 bases aligning to TRBD2. Germline V lookup: CDR1 SGHDT, CDR2 YYEEEE. CDR3 length: 14 amino acids. V dropped 6 bases and J dropped 5; count of bases not matched to a gene: 8. The CDR3 DNA follows: TGTGCCAGCACCTTTAGCGGGAGGTTCAACGAGCAGTACTTA. Its protein product is CASTFSGRFNEQYL.

The chain links TRBV2 to TRBJ2-5; TRBD2 matches 7 bases. The CDR3 spans 15 residues. The V segment lost 6 bases and the J segment 0 bases; nucleotides outside the gene matches: 7. Looked up from germline, CDR1 is SNHLY and CDR2 is FYNNEI. CDR3 residues: CASRLTSLYQETQYF. CDR3 in DNA: TGTGCCAGCAGGTTGACTAGCCTTTACCAAGAGACCCAGTACTTC.

The V call is TRBV6-2 or TRBV6-3, the J call TRBJ2-7, with 8 bases that match TRBD2. The CDR3 runs to 15 residues. From germline, CDR1 is MNHEY and CDR2 SVGEGT. With V trimmed by 0 bases and J by 2 bases, 3 bases remained unmatched. In nucleotides, the CDR3 is TGTGCCAGCAGTTACTCAGCGGGAGCCGCCTACGAGCAGTACTTC. It specifies CASSYSAGAAYEQYF.

The rearrangement joins TRBV6-1 to TRBJ2-5, with TRBD2 matching 13 bases. The germline V gene has CDR1 MNHNS and CDR2 SASEGT. Losses at the gene ends were 5 bases for V and 5 bases for J; bases not matched to a gene: 11. The CDR3 length is 17 residues. The CDR3 spells CASSQISTSGRSETQYF. CDR3 bases: TGTGCCAGCAGTCAAATCTCGACTAGCGGGAGGTCGGAGACCCAGTACTTC.

The chain links TRBV21-1 to TRBJ1-2; the D call TRBD1 from the table was never checked on the DNA. TRBV21-1 is annotated as a pseudogene. The CDR3 is 14 amino acids. For the CDR3, the DNA is TGTGCCAGCAGCAAAGAGGGGGTGGGCTATGGCTACACCTTC. It yields the protein CASSKEGVGYGYTF.

This rearrangement joins TRBV9 to TRBJ2-7; D may be TRBD1 (6 bases). The V gene's germline CDR1 is SGDLS and CDR2 YYNGEE. Trimming left V 3 bases short and J 4 bases short, with 17 bases between. The CDR3 runs 15 residues. CDR3 amino acids: CASSALARGGYEQYF. CDR3 DNA sequence: TGTGCCAGCAGCGCTCTAGCCCGAGGGGGATACGAGCAGTACTTC. Full variable domain (rest looked up from reference TRBV9 and TRBJ2-7): DSGVTQTPKHLITATGQRVTLRCSPRSGDLSVYWYQQSLDQGLQFLIQYYNGEERAKGNILERFSAQQFPDLHSELNLSSLELGDSALYFCASSALARGGYEQYFGPGTRLTVT.

Comment on this clonotype: Just one base apart from a much larger clone, this may be a read error. This chain uses TRBV6-6 with TRBJ2-3, with D maybe TRBD1 (6 bases). Germline V gives CDR1 MNHNY, CDR2 SVGAGI (reference sequence). The CDR3 spans 14 residues. Trimming removed 6 bases at V and 3 bases at J, with 13 bases between. CDR3 in DNA: TGTGCCAGCAGGTCAGGGGCAGGGACAGATACGCAGTATTTT. Translating it yields CASRSGAGTDTQYF.